The entry below describes one T cell receptor (beta chain). Original data processing: Estimation of nucleated cell counts was performed using reference gene primer amplification. TCRdb's copy holds only in-frame clones and misses some; the assay was immunoSEQ multiplex PCR. The V and J calls and the clone size are those of that table, but D and trimming were determined from the DNA. The table lists 100,000 to 150,000 clones, over 75% of them singletons, with 27% in the top ten. The data were taken from a study of blood T cell repertoires in COVID-19. Study-wide background: Whether acute or convalescent, the COVID-19 samples came from the United States, Italy and Spain. T cells, B-cell-depleted T cells, or PBMCs supplied cDNA or gDNA.

V lost 4 bases to trimming and J lost 4 bases; unmatched junction nucleotides: 3. Germline lookup yields CDR1 LGHDT and CDR2 YNNKEL (reference sequence). This CDR3 contains 14 residues. The specimen was peripheral blood. The sequence derives from a woman of 80 years or more with acute or convalescent COVID-19. V gene TRBV3-1 (or the pseudogene TRBV3-2) combines with J gene TRBJ2-2; 7 nucleotides agree with TRBD2. The CDR3 bases are TGTGCCAGCAGCCGGGGGGGATCCACCGGGGAGCTGTTTTTT. Its translation is CASSRGGSTGELFF.